This TCR beta chain comes out of a study of blood T cell repertoires in COVID-19. For the study at large: T cells, B-cell-depleted T cells, or PBMCs provided the cDNA or gDNA that served as material.

J lost 7 bases, V lost 10 bases, and 13 bases had no gene match. Germline V gives CDR1 ENHRY, CDR2 SYGVKD. This CDR3 has 14 amino acids. Here immunoSEQ multiplex PCR was the method, and the copy in TCRdb shows in-frame clones only, minus some. Of fewer than 95,000 clones in the sample, approximately 75% were seen once. Sequencing was done on a sample of peripheral blood. The receptor was derived from a woman older than 75 with acute or convalescent COVID-19. The gene calls are TRBV10-3 and TRBJ1-2; 9 bases match TRBD1. The CDR3 DNA sequence: TGTGCCACCAAGTTCCGGGACAGGGATATTGGCTACACCTTC. Its translation: CATKFRDRDIGYTF.